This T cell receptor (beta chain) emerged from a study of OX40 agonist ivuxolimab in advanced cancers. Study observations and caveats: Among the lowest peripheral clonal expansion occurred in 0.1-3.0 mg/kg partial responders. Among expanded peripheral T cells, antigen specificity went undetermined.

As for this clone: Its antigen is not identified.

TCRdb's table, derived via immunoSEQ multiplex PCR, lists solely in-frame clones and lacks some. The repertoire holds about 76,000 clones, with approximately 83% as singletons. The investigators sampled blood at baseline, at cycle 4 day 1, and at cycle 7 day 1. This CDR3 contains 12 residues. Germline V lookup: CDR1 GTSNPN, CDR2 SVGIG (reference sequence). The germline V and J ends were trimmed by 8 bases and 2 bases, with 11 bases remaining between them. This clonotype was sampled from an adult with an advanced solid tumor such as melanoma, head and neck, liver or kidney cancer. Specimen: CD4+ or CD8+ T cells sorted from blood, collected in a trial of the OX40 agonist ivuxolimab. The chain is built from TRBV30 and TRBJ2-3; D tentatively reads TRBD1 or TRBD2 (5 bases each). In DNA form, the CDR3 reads TGTGCCGGGACGGATTTCACAGATACGCAGTATTTT. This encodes CAGTDFTDTQYF.